The sequence of this T cell receptor (beta chain) was determined in a study of control samples from healthy donors and cancer patients. Generated by immunoSEQ multiplex PCR, the TCRdb table keeps only in-frame clones and is missing some. The sample has fewer than 100,000 clones; 82% are singletons. The CDR3 contains 16 residues. V lost 5 bases, J lost 6 bases, and 11 bases stayed unmatched. Germline CDR1 SEHNR, CDR2 FQNEAQ (reference sequence). The chain couples TRBV7-9 to TRBJ2-2, with TRBD1 identical over 8 bases. This receptor was obtained from a man aged 55 to 69 in good health. The specimen was blood. The CDR3 loop reads CASSPLDRGRSGELFF. CDR3 bases: TGTGCCAGCAGCCCCCTTGACAGGGGCAGGTCCGGGGAGCTGTTTTTT.